Following are 4 T cell receptor beta chains from one sample sequenced in a study of control samples from healthy donors and cancer patients. Libraries were prepared by immunoSEQ multiplex PCR; TCRdb keeps only in-frame clonotypes and omits some of them. Of fewer than 70,000 clones in the sample, about nine tenths were seen once. Sequenced material: PBMCs. The receptor set was obtained from a man aged 55 to 69 with head and neck cancer.

The chain combines TRBV12-3 or TRBV12-4 with TRBJ2-3, with D perhaps TRBD1 (5 bases). The CDR3 loop spans 13 amino acids. V was trimmed by 4 bases and J by 4 bases, leaving 9 bases between them. The CDR3 bases are TGTGCCAGCAGTTACCCAGGGCCAGATACGCAGTATTTT. This sequence encodes CASSYPGPDTQYF.

This chain connects TRBV11-3 to TRBJ1-1; D is unresolved. CDR1 is SGHNT, CDR2 YENEEA, per germline. The CDR3 has 14 amino acids. The V gene lost 1 base and the J gene lost 1 base, with 7 bases spanning the gap. The CDR3 sequence: CASSLGRGNTEAFF. The CDR3 coding sequence is TGTGCCAGCAGCTTAGGTCGTGGGAACACTGAAGCTTTCTTT.

CDR3 nucleotide sequence: TGTGCCAGTAGTATCGGGACTAGCGGACCCAGCTCCTACAATGAGCAGTTCTTC. This gives the protein CASSIGTSGPSSYNEQFF. The chain couples TRBV19 to TRBJ2-1; TRBD2 matches 11 bases. J lost 0 bases, V lost 3 bases, and 7 bases had no gene match. The CDR3 contains 18 residues. The V gene's germline CDR1 is LNHDA and CDR2 SQIVND (reference sequence).

This clone occurred once. V and J are TRBV5-6 and TRBJ1-2; maybe TRBD1 (5 bases). The CDR3 spans 13 residues. Trimming took off 4 bases at V and 3 bases at J, with 10 bases between the two ends. Germline CDR1 reads SGHDT; CDR2 reads YYEEEE. The CDR3 sequence is CASSLAGYYGYTF. The CDR3 DNA sequence: TGTGCCAGCAGCCTTGCAGGGTACTATGGCTACACCTTC.